The clone carrying this T cell receptor (beta chain) was seen only a few times. Its antigen remains unidentified. Sample treatment: 15 to 20 received Ad26.COV2.S at low or high dose, single or two shots; roughly 5 received placebo; per-sample allocation not given. Material that was analyzed had been drawn on day 63 after the first vaccine or placebo injection. The sample is drawn from a study of Ad26.COV2.S vaccination and SARS-CoV-2 variants. Study results and caveats: TCR breadth and depth estimates may have understated total T cell responses.

Produced via immunoSEQ multiplex PCR; TCRdb's table is partial and in-frame only. Of around 300,000 clones listed, about 89% are singletons. This CDR3 region has 15 residues. J gave up 4 bases and V 3 bases, and 6 bases lay outside the gene matches. The germline gives CDR1 LNHDA, CDR2 SQIVND (reference sequence). The receptor was isolated from a person aged 18 to 65 who received the Ad26.COV2.S COVID-19 vaccine or a placebo. The source was peripheral blood, collected in a trial of Ad26.COV2.S vaccine versus placebo. This chain uses TRBV19 with TRBJ1-3; TRBD1 matches at 7 bases. CDR3 sequence: CASSITGESGNTIYF. In DNA form, the CDR3 reads TGTGCCAGTAGTATCACAGGGGAATCCGGAAACACCATATATTTT.